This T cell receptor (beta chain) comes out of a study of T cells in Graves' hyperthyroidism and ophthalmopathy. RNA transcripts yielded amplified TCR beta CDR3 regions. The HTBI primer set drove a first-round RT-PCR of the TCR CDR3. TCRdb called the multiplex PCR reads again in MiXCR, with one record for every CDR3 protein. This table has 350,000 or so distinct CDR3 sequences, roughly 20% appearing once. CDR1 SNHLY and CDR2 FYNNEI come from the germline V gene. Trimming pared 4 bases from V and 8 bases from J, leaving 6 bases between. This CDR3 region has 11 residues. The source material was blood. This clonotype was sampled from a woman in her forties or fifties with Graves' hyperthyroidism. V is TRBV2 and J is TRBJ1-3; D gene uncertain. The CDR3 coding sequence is TGTGCCAGCAGTGTCGTGGACACCATATATTTT. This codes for CASSVVDTIYF.